A selection of T cell receptor beta chains follows, all from one sample in a study of T-cell reconstitution after alpha-beta-depleted transplantation in children. TCRdb passed the PCR reads through MiXCR, listing each CDR3 protein once. Of about 110,000 distinct CDR3 sequences in the sample, around 10% were seen once. The sample in question was PBMCs from the stem cell graft donor, obtained from the stem cell graft. The receptors come from a human donor who donated a stem cell graft to a child with acute lymphoblastic leukemia. Each CDR3 is given with its conserved first and last residue. The D gene is left open where the match is weak. Only part of the rows carry a size: once, few, many, or a class if the clone is expanded.

j_gene: TRBJ1-1; abundance: many; v_gene: TRBV6-2/TRBV6-3; d_gene: .; CDR3aa: CASSYVRAEAFF; CDR3nt: TGTGCCAGCAGTTACGTCAGGGCTGAAGCTTTCTTT
j_gene: TRBJ2-3; abundance: many; v_gene: TRBV7-9; d_gene: .; CDR3aa: CASSIVKGSTDTQYF; CDR3nt: TGTGCCAGCAGCATAGTAAAAGGATCCACAGATACGCAGTATTTT
j_gene: TRBJ1-6; abundance: many; v_gene: TRBV12-3/TRBV12-4; d_gene: .; CDR3aa: CASSLALRRQTNSPLHF; CDR3nt: TGTGCCAGCAGTTTAGCTCTCAGGCGACAGACAAATTCACCCCTCCACTTT
j_gene: TRBJ2-7; abundance: many; v_gene: TRBV7-2; d_gene: .; CDR3aa: CASSSTSYEQYF; CDR3nt: TGTGCCAGCAGCTCTACTTCATACGAGCAGTACTTC
j_gene: TRBJ2-7; abundance: many; v_gene: TRBV5-1; d_gene: TRBD2; CDR3aa: CASSLLLGGGTYEQYF; CDR3nt: TGCGCCAGCAGCTTGTTGTTAGGCGGGGGGACTTACGAGCAGTACTTC
j_gene: TRBJ2-1; abundance: many; v_gene: TRBV7-2; d_gene: TRBD2; CDR3aa: CASSLAPRLAGKNEQFF; CDR3nt: TGTGCCAGCAGCTTAGCACCCCGGCTAGCGGGGAAAAATGAGCAGTTCTTC
j_gene: TRBJ2-2; abundance: many; v_gene: TRBV7-2; d_gene: .; CDR3aa: CASSLPREATNTGELFF; CDR3nt: TGTGCCAGCAGCTTACCGAGAGAGGCTACGAACACCGGGGAGCTGTTTTTT
j_gene: TRBJ1-2; abundance: many; v_gene: TRBV5-1; d_gene: .; CDR3aa: CASSSATPSVTYGYTF; CDR3nt: TGCGCCAGCAGCTCCGCGACACCCAGCGTCACTTATGGCTACACCTTC
j_gene: TRBJ2-7; abundance: many; v_gene: TRBV27; d_gene: TRBD2; CDR3aa: CASSLSSGGPYEQYF; CDR3nt: TGTGCCAGCAGTTTATCCAGCGGGGGACCCTACGAGCAGTACTTC
j_gene: TRBJ2-3; abundance: many; v_gene: TRBV2; d_gene: .; CDR3aa: CASSDSRGPTDTQYF; CDR3nt: TGTGCCAGCAGTGATTCGAGGGGCCCCACAGATACGCAGTATTTT
j_gene: TRBJ2-7; abundance: many; v_gene: TRBV7-2; d_gene: .; CDR3aa: CASSLEGTLASYEQYF; CDR3nt: TGTGCCAGCAGCTTAGAGGGGACTCTAGCTTCCTACGAGCAGTACTTC
j_gene: TRBJ2-3; abundance: many; v_gene: TRBV5-1; d_gene: TRBD2; CDR3aa: CASNWASSGGTDTQYF; CDR3nt: TGCGCCAGCAATTGGGCGTCTAGCGGGGGCACAGATACGCAGTATTTT
j_gene: TRBJ1-4; abundance: many; v_gene: TRBV7-6; d_gene: TRBD1; CDR3aa: CASSNRDRDEKLFF; CDR3nt: TGTGCCAGCAGCAACCGGGACAGGGATGAAAAACTGTTTTTT
j_gene: TRBJ2-3; abundance: many; v_gene: TRBV5-1; d_gene: TRBD2; CDR3aa: CATCYAGGTDTQYF; CDR3nt: TGCGCCACCTGTTATGCGGGGGGTACAGATACGCAGTATTTT
j_gene: TRBJ2-7; abundance: many; v_gene: TRBV29-1; d_gene: TRBD2; CDR3aa: CSVPGLAGDGEQYF; CDR3nt: TGCTCCGTACCGGGACTAGCGGGAGATGGCGAGCAGTACTTC
j_gene: TRBJ1-5; abundance: many; v_gene: TRBV7-2; d_gene: TRBD1; CDR3aa: CASSLGTGGNQPQHF; CDR3nt: TGTGCCAGCAGCTTGGGGACAGGGGGCAATCAGCCCCAGCATTTT
j_gene: TRBJ1-1; abundance: many; v_gene: TRBV7-8; d_gene: .; CDR3aa: CASSLDGPLDSAFF; CDR3nt: TGTGCCAGCAGCTTAGATGGTCCCCTTGATTCAGCTTTCTTT
j_gene: TRBJ2-3; abundance: many; v_gene: TRBV24-1; d_gene: TRBD2; CDR3aa: CATSDLQAGVLDTQYF; CDR3nt: TGTGCCACCAGTGATTTGCAGGCGGGAGTATTAGATACGCAGTATTTT
j_gene: TRBJ1-6; abundance: many; v_gene: TRBV9; d_gene: TRBD1; CDR3aa: CASSVATGAMDNSPLHF; CDR3nt: TGTGCCAGCAGCGTAGCTACAGGGGCGATGGATAATTCACCCCTCCACTTT
j_gene: TRBJ2-7; abundance: .; v_gene: TRBV7-8; d_gene: .; CDR3aa: CASSLVQGPSYEQYF; CDR3nt: TGTGCCAGCAGCTTAGTTCAGGGGCCATCCTACGAGCAGTACTTC
j_gene: TRBJ1-1; abundance: many; v_gene: TRBV18; d_gene: .; CDR3aa: CASSHGAGNTEAFF; CDR3nt: TGTGCCAGCTCACACGGGGCGGGAAACACTGAAGCTTTCTTT
j_gene: TRBJ2-5; abundance: many; v_gene: TRBV7-2; d_gene: .; CDR3aa: CASSLTGTQRETQYF; CDR3nt: TGTGCCAGCAGCCTAACCGGGACACAGAGGGAGACCCAGTACTTC
j_gene: TRBJ2-5; abundance: many; v_gene: TRBV5-5; d_gene: .; CDR3aa: CASRPRSGAKGETQYF; CDR3nt: TGTGCCAGCAGACCCCGGTCGGGGGCGAAGGGAGAGACCCAGTACTTC
j_gene: TRBJ1-4; abundance: many; v_gene: TRBV12-3/TRBV12-4; d_gene: .; CDR3aa: CASSLPGGVEKLFF; CDR3nt: TGTGCCAGCAGTCTCCCGGGGGGTGTAGAAAAACTGTTTTTT
j_gene: TRBJ1-6; abundance: many; v_gene: TRBV6-1; d_gene: TRBD1; CDR3aa: CAMRTGGNSPLHF; CDR3nt: TGTGCCATGCGGACAGGGGGGAATTCACCCCTCCACTTT
j_gene: TRBJ1-4; abundance: medium-sized; v_gene: TRBV4-3; d_gene: TRBD1; CDR3aa: CASSFAPAMGQGHEKLFF; CDR3nt: TGCGCCAGCAGCTTCGCTCCGGCTATGGGACAGGGGCATGAAAAACTGTTTTTT
j_gene: TRBJ2-6; abundance: many; v_gene: TRBV5-1; d_gene: TRBD1; CDR3aa: CASSWDRGPGANVLTF; CDR3nt: TGCGCCAGCAGCTGGGACAGGGGGCCTGGGGCCAACGTCCTGACTTTC
j_gene: TRBJ2-1; abundance: many; v_gene: TRBV5-1; d_gene: TRBD2; CDR3aa: CASSLAPTSANNEQFF; CDR3nt: TGCGCCAGCAGCTTGGCCCCGACTAGCGCAAACAATGAGCAGTTCTTC
j_gene: TRBJ2-1; abundance: many; v_gene: TRBV20-1; d_gene: .; CDR3aa: CSATSGSQLSSYNEQFF; CDR3nt: TGCAGTGCCACCTCGGGGAGCCAGCTCAGCTCCTACAATGAGCAGTTCTTC
j_gene: TRBJ1-5; abundance: few; v_gene: TRBV6-2/TRBV6-3; d_gene: TRBD1; CDR3aa: CASSEHVQGRGNQPQHF; CDR3nt: TGTGCCAGCAGCGAACACGTACAGGGGAGAGGAAATCAGCCCCAGCATTTT
j_gene: TRBJ2-2; abundance: few; v_gene: TRBV7-9; d_gene: TRBD1; CDR3aa: CASSSDANRGRTGELFF; CDR3nt: TGTGCCAGCAGCTCTGATGCGAACAGGGGGCGGACCGGGGAGCTGTTTTTT
j_gene: TRBJ2-6; abundance: .; v_gene: TRBV4-2; d_gene: .; CDR3aa: CASSQDPKGYYSGANVLTF; CDR3nt: TGTGCCAGCAGCCAAGATCCGAAAGGATACTACTCTGGGGCCAACGTCCTGACTTTC
j_gene: TRBJ2-5; abundance: many; v_gene: TRBV7-9; d_gene: .; CDR3aa: CASSSREVQETQYF; CDR3nt: TGTGCCAGCAGCTCCCGGGAAGTCCAGGAGACCCAGTACTTC
j_gene: TRBJ2-5; abundance: many; v_gene: TRBV29-1; d_gene: .; CDR3aa: CSTGGGGQETQYF; CDR3nt: TGCAGCACCGGAGGGGGAGGGCAAGAGACCCAGTACTTC
j_gene: TRBJ1-4; abundance: many; v_gene: TRBV5-1; d_gene: .; CDR3aa: CASSPGTIAGNEKLFF; CDR3nt: TGCGCCAGCAGCCCCGGGACAATCGCTGGGAATGAAAAACTGTTTTTT
j_gene: TRBJ2-2; abundance: many; v_gene: TRBV29-1; d_gene: TRBD1; CDR3aa: CSVEGGDRVGTGELFF; CDR3nt: TGCAGCGTTGAAGGGGGGGACAGGGTGGGCACCGGGGAGCTGTTTTTT
j_gene: TRBJ2-7; abundance: many; v_gene: TRBV5-5; d_gene: .; CDR3aa: CASSFGSYEQYF; CDR3nt: TGTGCCAGCAGCTTTGGGAGTTACGAGCAGTACTTC
j_gene: TRBJ1-5; abundance: many; v_gene: TRBV18; d_gene: .; CDR3aa: CASSSGRDRPQHF; CDR3nt: TGTGCCAGCTCCTCAGGCCGTGATCGGCCCCAGCATTTT
j_gene: TRBJ2-1; abundance: many; v_gene: TRBV6-2/TRBV6-3; d_gene: TRBD2; CDR3aa: CASSYSGGSTVSEFF; CDR3nt: TGTGCCAGCAGTTACTCCGGCGGGAGTACGGTATCGGAGTTCTTC